This entry lists 9 T cell receptor beta chains sequenced from one sample in a study of post-analysis software for immune sequencing data. Study-wide points: Among a handful of TRBV segments more frequent in patients than controls were TRBV5-6, TRBV5-1 and TRBV20-1.

Every TCR beta cDNA library bore unique molecular identifiers. TCRdb fed the PCR reads into MiXCR, producing one record per CDR3 protein. The top ten hold over 4% of the sample, which has 740,000 or so distinct CDR3 sequences, around 53% seen once. No cognate antigen is known for these TCRs. Sequenced sample: blood. The source is a girl aged 10 to 17 with multiple sclerosis.

This clonotype was found a few times. The chain has TRBV6-5 and TRBJ1-2; 9 bases fit TRBD1. The CDR3 covers 15 residues. The V and J ends lost 6 bases and 1 base, in that order; junction bases with no gene match: 6. Germline assignment: CDR1 MNHEY and CDR2 SVGAGI. The CDR3 region is CASRGQGGFNYGYTF. The DNA for the CDR3 is TGTGCCAGCAGGGGACAGGGAGGTTTTAACTATGGCTACACCTTC.

CDR3: CSVRGRTSNYGYTF. The CDR3 coding sequence is TGCAGCGTTCGGGGCAGGACCTCTAACTATGGCTACACCTTC. This chain joins TRBV29-1 and TRBJ1-2; tentatively, D is TRBD1 (5 bases). V was shortened by 5 bases and J by 0 bases, with 13 bases between the two germline ends. The germline gives CDR1 SQVTM, CDR2 ANQGSEA. The length of the CDR3 is 14 residues. Using reference TRBV29-1 and TRBJ1-2 for the parts outside the CDR3, the full variable domain is SAVISQKPSRDICQRGTSLTIQCQVDSQVTMMFWYRQQPGQSLTLIATANQGSEATYESGFVIDKFPISRPNLTFSTLTVSNMSPEDSSIYLCSVRGRTSNYGYTFGSGTRLTVV.

The chain employs TRBV29-1 and TRBJ1-1, with D unclear. The CDR3 length is 16 residues. Germline V gene data show CDR1 as SQVTM and CDR2 as ANQGSEA. V lost 3 bases and J 3 bases, leaving 20 bases between the germline ends. CDR3 residues: CSVDLNSGEEYTEAFF. CDR3 nucleotides: TGCAGCGTTGACTTGAATTCTGGGGAGGAGTACACTGAAGCTTTCTTT.

The chain has TRBV7-2 and TRBJ2-4; D might be TRBD1 (6 bases). Judging by the DNA end, TRBJ2-7 fits better; the J call may be wrong. From germline, CDR1 is SGHTA and CDR2 FQGNSA. This CDR3 has 17 amino acids. CDR3: CASSPPYGTTGNYEQYF. CDR3 bases: TGTGCCAGCAGCCCACCTTATGGGACAACGGGGAACTACGAGCAGTACTTC.

The chain links TRBV7-3 to TRBJ2-3, with 10 bases matching TRBD2. In germline, CDR1 is SGHTA, CDR2 FQGTGA. After removal of 5 bases from V and 2 bases from J, the junction contained 16 bases not matched to a gene. This CDR3 is 19 amino acids long. The CDR3 nucleotides read TGTGCCAGCAGCCTACACACCAGGACTAGCGGATCACCCACAGATACGCAGTATTTT. Protein product: CASSLHTRTSGSPTDTQYF. Full variable domain (missing parts from reference TRBV7-3 and TRBJ2-3): GAGVSQTPSNKVTEKGKYVELRCDPISGHTALYWYRQSLGQGPEFLIYFQGTGAADDSGLPNDRFFAVRPEGSVSTLKIQRTERGDSAVYLCASSLHTRTSGSPTDTQYFGPGTRLTVL.

The V call is TRBV7-3, the J call TRBJ2-1; D may be TRBD2 (6 bases). This CDR3 is 15 amino acids long. Germline V gives CDR1 SGHTA, CDR2 FQGTGA. V shed 5 bases and J shed 7 bases, with 18 bases lying between them. The CDR3: CASSRTGTELNEQFF. Written as DNA, the CDR3 is TGTGCCAGCAGCCGTACCGGGACTGAACTTAATGAGCAGTTCTTC.

The rearrangement links TRBV9 to TRBJ1-5; TRBD1 agrees at 10 bases. Trimming took 4 bases from V and 5 from J; bases not matched to a gene: 6. This CDR3 contains 15 residues. The V gene's germline CDR1 is SGDLS and CDR2 YYNGEE. CDR3 nucleotides: TGTGCCAGCAGCCCGGCGGGACAGGGGTATCAGCCCCAGCATTTT. It specifies CASSPAGQGYQPQHF.

The J gene is TRBJ1-2, the V gene TRBV20-1; D not resolved. The length of the CDR3 is 11 residues. Between the trimmed V and J ends, which lost 3 bases and 8 bases, there was a span of 10 bases. CDR1 and CDR2 (germline): DFQATT, SNEGSKA (reference sequence). DNA of the CDR3: TGCAGTGCTAGGAACGGCGGGGGCTACACCTTC. Translated: CSARNGGGYTF.

In nucleotides, the CDR3 is TGTGCCAGCAGCCTCTGGGGTCCCCTCAGCTCCTACGAGCAGTACTTC. This encodes CASSLWGPLSSYEQYF. This rearrangement joins TRBV12-3 or TRBV12-4 to TRBJ2-7, with no clear D. V was cut by 6 bases and J by 0 bases, with 18 bases left in between. This CDR3 comprises 16 residues.